The 5 T cell receptor beta chains below come from one sample, sequenced in a study of blood T cells in healthy people across ages. Sample-barcoded 5' priming and a J-beta primer mix drove a second PCR of roughly 7 to 11 cycles. TCRdb reprocessed the 5' RACE reads via MiXCR and lists one record per CDR3 protein. The sample includes approximately 730,000 distinct CDR3 sequences, roughly 43% seen only once; the top ten take about 20%. The sequenced sample consisted of blood. All receptors derive from a woman aged 55-70 years in good health.

This clonotype was counted a single time. The chain is built from TRBV20-1 and TRBJ2-5, with unresolved D. The CDR3 has 13 amino acids. V shed 1 base and J shed 1 base, with 7 bases lying between them. Germline CDR1 is DFQATT and CDR2 is SNEGSKA (reference sequence). CDR3 sequence reads: CSARGGIQETQYF. The CDR3 DNA follows: TGCAGTGCTAGAGGGGGAATCCAAGAGACCCAGTACTTC.

The J gene is TRBJ2-5, the V gene TRBV6-1; 13 bases are shared with TRBD2. CDR1 and CDR2 from the germline V gene are MNHNS and SASEGT. This CDR3 has 16 amino acids. V gave up 2 bases and J gave up 5 bases; unmatched junction bases: 5. CDR3 amino acids: CASSEWTSGSLETQYF. CDR3 nucleotide sequence: TGTGCCAGCAGTGAATGGACTAGCGGGAGCTTGGAGACCCAGTACTTC.

V and J are TRBV20-1 and TRBJ2-7; 8 bases fit TRBD1. CDR1 DFQATT and CDR2 SNEGSKA come from the germline V gene (reference sequence). This CDR3 has 15 amino acids. The J segment lost 5 bases and the V segment lost 0 bases, leaving 9 bases of the junction unmatched. The CDR3 region is CSARDNRQGINEQYF. The DNA of the CDR3 is TGCAGTGCTAGAGATAATCGACAGGGGATCAACGAGCAGTACTTC.

J is TRBJ2-2 and V is TRBV24-1; D might be TRBD1 or TRBD2, each matching 5 bases. V lost 4 bases, J lost 0 bases, and 11 bases lay in between. The CDR3 covers 16 residues. Germline V gene sequence: CDR1 KGHDR, CDR2 SFDVKD. CDR3 loop: CATSEGDAANTGELFF. For the CDR3, the DNA is TGTGCCACCAGTGAGGGGGACGCCGCGAACACCGGGGAGCTGTTTTTT.

This chain links TRBV20-1 with TRBJ2-1; D gene unclear. Germline assignment: CDR1 DFQATT and CDR2 SNEGSKA (reference sequence). V gave up 6 bases and J gave up 3 bases, with 15 bases separating them. The CDR3 spans 14 residues. The CDR3, as DNA: TGCAGTGCCGTTACACGCACTTTCTACAATGAGCAGTTCTTC. Protein: CSAVTRTFYNEQFF.